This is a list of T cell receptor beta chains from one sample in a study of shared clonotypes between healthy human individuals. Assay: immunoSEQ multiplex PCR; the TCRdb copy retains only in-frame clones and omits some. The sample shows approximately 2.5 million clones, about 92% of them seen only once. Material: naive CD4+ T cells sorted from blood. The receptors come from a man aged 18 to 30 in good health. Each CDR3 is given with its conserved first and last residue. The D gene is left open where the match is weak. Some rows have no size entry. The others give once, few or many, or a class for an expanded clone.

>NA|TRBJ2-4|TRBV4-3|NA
CASSQDALTFQYF
TGCGCCAGCAGCCAAGACGCGTTGACATTCCAGTACTTC
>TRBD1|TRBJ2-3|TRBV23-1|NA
CASSPTGGKITDTQYF
TGCGCCAGCAGTCCGACAGGGGGCAAAATCACAGATACGCAGTATTTT
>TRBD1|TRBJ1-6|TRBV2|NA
CASSGRGTAFTRSPLHF
TGTGCCAGCAGTGGGCGTGGGACAGCTTTTACACGTTCACCCCTCCACTTT
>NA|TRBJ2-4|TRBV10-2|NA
CASRKGENIQYF
TGCGCCAGCAGGAAAGGCGAAAACATTCAGTACTTC
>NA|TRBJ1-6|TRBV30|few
CAWTGTGNSPLHF
TGTGCCTGGACTGGGACGGGGAATTCACCCCTCCACTTT
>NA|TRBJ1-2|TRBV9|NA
CASSPWTANYGYTF
TGTGCCAGCAGCCCGTGGACGGCTAACTATGGCTACACCTTC
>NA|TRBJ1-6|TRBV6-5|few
CASSYAQGGNSPLHF
TGTGCCAGCAGTTACGCACAGGGCGGTAATTCACCCCTCCACTTT
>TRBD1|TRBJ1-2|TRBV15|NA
CATTSGTGDYGYTF
TGTGCCACCACTAGCGGGACAGGGGACTATGGCTACACCTTC
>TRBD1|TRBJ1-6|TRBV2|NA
CASSAQGALSPLHF
TGTGCCAGCAGTGCGCAGGGGGCACTTTCACCCCTCCACTTT
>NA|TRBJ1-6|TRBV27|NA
CASRDSSYNSPLHF
TGTGCCAGCAGGGACAGCTCCTATAATTCACCCCTCCACTTT
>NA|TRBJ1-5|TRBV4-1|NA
CASSQVGRGFNQPQHF
TGCGCCAGCAGCCAAGTGGGACGAGGATTCAATCAGCCCCAGCATTTT
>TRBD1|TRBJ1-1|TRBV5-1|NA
CASSDRDRGYTEAFF
TGCGCCAGCAGCGACCGGGACAGGGGATACACTGAAGCTTTCTTT
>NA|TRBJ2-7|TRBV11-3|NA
CASSFAPSGEQYF
TGTGCCAGCAGCTTTGCGCCCAGTGGGGAGCAGTACTTC
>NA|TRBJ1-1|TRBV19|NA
CASSPRRQVPNTEAFF
TGTGCCAGTAGTCCCCGTCGGCAGGTTCCGAACACTGAAGCTTTCTTT